This is a list of T cell receptor beta chains from one sample in a study of blood T cell repertoires in COVID-19. Assay: immunoSEQ multiplex PCR; the TCRdb copy retains only in-frame clones and omits some. This table holds approximately 120,000 clones, roughly 80% found once. The sequenced sample consisted of peripheral blood. The receptors were sampled from an older woman with acute or convalescent COVID-19. CDR3s include the opening cysteine and the closing phenylalanine or tryptophan. Each record gives: CDR3 DNA, CDR3 protein, clone size, J gene, D gene, V gene. A D gene is named only where the DNA matches it firmly. Rows give clone size only sometimes, using once, few, many, or a class for an expanded clone.

DNA: TGTGCCAGCTGGGGAATTCCGGGACAGGGCGCTGTTAGAGAGACCCAGTACTTC
CDR3: CASWGIPGQGAVRETQYF
size: .
J: TRBJ2-5
D: TRBD1
V: TRBV28

DNA: TGTGCCAGCAGTTGGTACAGGGGTAACAATCAGCCCCAGCATTTT
CDR3: CASSWYRGNNQPQHF
size: .
J: TRBJ1-5
D: TRBD1
V: TRBV28

DNA: TGTGCCAGCAGCTTAGGACAGGGCGAAACCGAAGCTTTCTTT
CDR3: CASSLGQGETEAFF
size: .
J: TRBJ1-1
D: TRBD1
V: TRBV7-9

DNA: TGTGCCAGCAGCTTGGATCTCCCGGATCAGCCCCAGCATTTT
CDR3: CASSLDLPDQPQHF
size: .
J: TRBJ1-5
D: .
V: TRBV5-8

DNA: TGCGCCAGCAGCCAATCGACAGTCTCAGAGACCCAGTACTTC
CDR3: CASSQSTVSETQYF
size: .
J: TRBJ2-5
D: .
V: TRBV4-3

DNA: TGTGCCAGCAGTTACTCGAGTCGGCAGGTCCCCTACGAGCAGTACTTC
CDR3: CASSYSSRQVPYEQYF
size: few
J: TRBJ2-7
D: .
V: TRBV6-5

DNA: TGCGCCAGCAGCTATTTAGCGGGGGGCGGGAAGACCCAGTACTTC
CDR3: CASSYLAGGGKTQYF
size: once
J: TRBJ2-5
D: TRBD2
V: TRBV5-1

DNA: TGTGCCAGCAGCAAAGAAGGCGTAAGTGGCGGAGACAATGAGCAGTTCTTC
CDR3: CASSKEGVSGGDNEQFF
size: .
J: TRBJ2-1
D: .
V: TRBV21-1

DNA: TGTGCCAGCAGCTTAGCCAGACAGGGACCCTACAATGAGCAGTTCTTC
CDR3: CASSLARQGPYNEQFF
size: .
J: TRBJ2-1
D: TRBD1
V: TRBV7-9

DNA: TGTGCCAGCCTTCAGACAGGGAGGTGGTCCCTCCACTTT
CDR3: CASLQTGRWSLHF
size: .
J: TRBJ1-6
D: TRBD1
V: TRBV25-1

DNA: TGTGCCAGCAGAAACTATGGAGACTATGGCTACACCTTC
CDR3: CASRNYGDYGYTF
size: .
J: TRBJ1-2
D: .
V: TRBV28

DNA: TGTGCCAGCAGCTTGGATGTAGGGAGGAACACTGAAGCTTTCTTT
CDR3: CASSLDVGRNTEAFF
size: once
J: TRBJ1-1
D: .
V: TRBV7-8

DNA: TGTGCCAGCAGCCAAGACCTGACAATGACCGGGGAGCTGTTTTTT
CDR3: CASSQDLTMTGELFF
size: .
J: TRBJ2-2
D: .
V: TRBV4-2

DNA: TGTGCCAGCAGCCATAGGGGGTTACAGGGCCAGCCCCAGCATTTT
CDR3: CASSHRGLQGQPQHF
size: .
J: TRBJ1-5
D: .
V: TRBV3-1/TRBV3-2

DNA: TGTGCCAGCAGCTTAGTGGGGCCTAATCAGCCCCAGCATTTT
CDR3: CASSLVGPNQPQHF
size: .
J: TRBJ1-5
D: .
V: TRBV7-8

DNA: TGCGCCAGCAGCTTGGGACAGGGGGCGTTCCAAGAGACCCAGTACTTC
CDR3: CASSLGQGAFQETQYF
size: .
J: TRBJ2-5
D: TRBD1
V: TRBV5-1

DNA: TGTGCCAGCAGCTTAGTACGGACACTCAAGGGCAATGAGCAGTTCTTC
CDR3: CASSLVRTLKGNEQFF
size: .
J: TRBJ2-1
D: .
V: TRBV7-9

DNA: TGCGCCAGCAGCTTGGGGGTGTGGGGCCCAACTAATGAAAAACTGTTTTTT
CDR3: CASSLGVWGPTNEKLFF
size: .
J: TRBJ1-4
D: .
V: TRBV5-1

DNA: TGTGCCAGTAGTATCTCCCCTGGTGGACTTTCTTATGGCTACACCTTC
CDR3: CASSISPGGLSYGYTF
size: few
J: TRBJ1-2
D: .
V: TRBV19

DNA: TGTGCCAGCAGCCCCACAGGGTCGAACACCGGGGAGCTGTTTTTT
CDR3: CASSPTGSNTGELFF
size: .
J: TRBJ2-2
D: .
V: TRBV7-2

DNA: TGTGCCAGCAGCCAAGAAGGGGGCGAGACCACCATATATTTT
CDR3: CASSQEGGETTIYF
size: .
J: TRBJ1-3
D: TRBD1
V: TRBV3-1/TRBV3-2

DNA: TGTGCCAGCAGACCGGGGGACTGGTGGCAGCCCCAGCATTTT
CDR3: CASRPGDWWQPQHF
size: few
J: TRBJ1-5
D: .
V: TRBV28

DNA: TGTGCCAGCAGCTTGTTTCTGGACAGAAGCTATAATTCACCCCTCCACTTT
CDR3: CASSLFLDRSYNSPLHF
size: .
J: TRBJ1-6
D: .
V: TRBV5-6

DNA: TGCGCCAGCAGCCCCCAGGAAAGTTCAAAATCCGGGACTAGCGGGAGGCGGTTCTTC
CDR3: CASSPQESSKSGTSGRRFF
size: once
J: TRBJ2-1
D: TRBD2
V: TRBV4-1

DNA: TGTGCCAGCAGCCCCACAGATTACAATCAGCCCCAGCATTTT
CDR3: CASSPTDYNQPQHF
size: .
J: TRBJ1-5
D: .
V: TRBV6-5

DNA: TGTGCCAGCAGGCCACAGATCGGGGACACTGAAGCTTTCTTT
CDR3: CASRPQIGDTEAFF
size: .
J: TRBJ1-1
D: .
V: TRBV6-5

DNA: TGTGCCAGCGGAAGACAGGGAGATAATTCACCCCTCCACTTT
CDR3: CASGRQGDNSPLHF
size: .
J: TRBJ1-6
D: TRBD1
V: TRBV2

DNA: TGTGCCAGCAGTTTGTCCGGGACAGGGAGTTCACCCCTCCACTTT
CDR3: CASSLSGTGSSPLHF
size: .
J: TRBJ1-6
D: TRBD1
V: TRBV27

DNA: TGTGCCAGCTCACCGGGGCCATACAATGAGCAGTTCTTC
CDR3: CASSPGPYNEQFF
size: few
J: TRBJ2-1
D: .
V: TRBV18

DNA: TGTGCCAGCAGTTTTCACCTAGCGGTTCTATCCTACGAGCAGTACTTC
CDR3: CASSFHLAVLSYEQYF
size: .
J: TRBJ2-7
D: TRBD2
V: TRBV28

DNA: TGCGCCAGCAGGCCTAGCGGGACGAGCACAGATACGCAGTATTTT
CDR3: CASRPSGTSTDTQYF
size: .
J: TRBJ2-3
D: TRBD2
V: TRBV5-1

DNA: TGTGCCAGCAGCTTAGCCGGGGGTAGCTCCTACGAGCAGTACTTC
CDR3: CASSLAGGSSYEQYF
size: .
J: TRBJ2-7
D: .
V: TRBV7-2

DNA: TGTGCCAGTTCCAACCCTCGAGGGGGGGAAAGCACAGATACGCAGTATTTT
CDR3: CASSNPRGGESTDTQYF
size: .
J: TRBJ2-3
D: .
V: TRBV19

DNA: TGTGCCAGCAGCAGGGGGGGAAACACCATATATTTT
CDR3: CASSRGGNTIYF
size: .
J: TRBJ1-3
D: .
V: TRBV7-2